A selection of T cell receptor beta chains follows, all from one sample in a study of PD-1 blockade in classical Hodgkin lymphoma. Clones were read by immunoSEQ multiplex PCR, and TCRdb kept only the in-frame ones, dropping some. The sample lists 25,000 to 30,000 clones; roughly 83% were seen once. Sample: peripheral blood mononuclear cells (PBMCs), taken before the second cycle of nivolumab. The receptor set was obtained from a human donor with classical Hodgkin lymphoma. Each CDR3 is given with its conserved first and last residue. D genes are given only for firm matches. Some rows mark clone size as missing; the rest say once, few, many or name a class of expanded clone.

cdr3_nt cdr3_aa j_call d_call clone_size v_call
TGCGCCAGCAGCCCCCGGGACAGGGGCGGGAGGGGTGAAGCTTTCTTT CASSPRDRGGRGEAFF TRBJ1-1 TRBD1 NA TRBV5-1
TGTGCCAGCAGCATCTGGAACACTGAAGCTTTCTTT CASSIWNTEAFF TRBJ1-1 NA NA TRBV7-2
TGTGCCAGCAGCCGGGAGCCGAGTCCCACTCTTGGCTACACCTTC CASSREPSPTLGYTF TRBJ1-2 NA NA TRBV7-2
TGCGCCAGCAGCCAAGACAGGGGACAGAACTATGGCTACACCTTC CASSQDRGQNYGYTF TRBJ1-2 TRBD1 NA TRBV4-1
TGTGCCAGTAGTGTGGGTGGCGGCTGGGGGGAGACCCAGTACTTC CASSVGGGWGETQYF TRBJ2-5 NA few TRBV19
TGTGCCAGCACCGGGACAGGGTTGAATGAGCAGTTCTTC CASTGTGLNEQFF TRBJ2-1 TRBD1 NA TRBV6-1
TGTGCCAGCAGCGTAGACCGGGGGGGGACCGGGGAGCTGTTTTTT CASSVDRGGTGELFF TRBJ2-2 TRBD2 NA TRBV9
TGTGCCAGCAGTGAGCGTGGTGAGCAGTTCTTC CASSERGEQFF TRBJ2-1 NA NA TRBV6-1
TGCGCCAGCACCCAAGGACAGAATTCACCCCTCCACTTT CASTQGQNSPLHF TRBJ1-6 NA NA TRBV5-1
TGCACCAGCAGCATGAATTGTTTGTGCACAACGGCCAACGTCCTGACTTTC CTSSMNCLCTTANVLTF TRBJ2-6 NA NA TRBV1
TGTGCCTGGAGTGTACATAAGTCCTATGGCTACACCTTC CAWSVHKSYGYTF TRBJ1-2 NA medium-sized TRBV30
TGTGCCAGCTCACCCTTGGGGAATGAGCAGTTCTTC CASSPLGNEQFF TRBJ2-1 NA NA TRBV18
TGTGCCACCAGCAGACTTAATCGACCGTATAGCAATCAGCCCCAGCATTTT CATSRLNRPYSNQPQHF TRBJ1-5 NA NA TRBV15
TGTGCCAGCAGCTTGTATGGTAGCGTAAGCACAGATACGCAGTATTTT CASSLYGSVSTDTQYF TRBJ2-3 NA NA TRBV5-6
TGTGCCAGCAGGGAGGACAGGGCTGGAAACACCATATATTTT CASREDRAGNTIYF TRBJ1-3 TRBD1 NA TRBV19
TGTGCCAGTAGCCCAAAGGGGGTAACAGCATATAGCAATCAGCCCCAGCATTTT CASSPKGVTAYSNQPQHF TRBJ1-5 NA NA TRBV19
TGTGCCAGCAGCATGGACAGGGGGTCTACTAATGAAAAACTGTTTTTT CASSMDRGSTNEKLFF TRBJ1-4 TRBD1 NA TRBV5-4
TGTGCCAGCAGCCTACTGGGACAGGGGAAGTACACCTTC CASSLLGQGKYTF TRBJ1-2 TRBD1 few TRBV28
TGCGCCAGCAGCCTAGCGCTTTCCTACGAGCAGTACTTC CASSLALSYEQYF TRBJ2-7 NA NA TRBV4-1
TGTGCCAGCAGCTTAACCGGGACAGGGTACACAGATACGCAGTATTTT CASSLTGTGYTDTQYF TRBJ2-3 TRBD1 NA TRBV28
TGCGCCAGCAGCCAAGGGGGCGGATCTGGGGCCAACGTCCTGACTTTC CASSQGGGSGANVLTF TRBJ2-6 NA NA TRBV4-3
TGTGCCAGCAGCTTAGCCGTATCAAAACGGAACACCATATATTTT CASSLAVSKRNTIYF TRBJ1-3 NA NA TRBV11-2
TGTGCCAGCAGCTTATCAGGGACAACGGGAAACACCATATATTTT CASSLSGTTGNTIYF TRBJ1-3 NA NA TRBV7-9
TGTGCCAGCAGCCGCGGACAGGGTGACTATGGCTACACCTTC CASSRGQGDYGYTF TRBJ1-2 TRBD1 NA TRBV11-2